This T cell receptor beta chain derives from a study of OX40 agonist ivuxolimab in advanced cancers. In germline, CDR1 is MGHDK, CDR2 SYGVNS. Deletions cut 10 bases from V and 5 bases from J, with 12 bases between. The CDR3 is made up of 11 amino acids. Generated by immunoSEQ multiplex PCR, the TCRdb table keeps only in-frame clones and is missing some. The sample carries under 20,000 clones, around three quarters recorded once. Sequences were derived from CD4+ or CD8+ T cells sorted from blood, sampled in a trial of the OX40 agonist ivuxolimab. This receptor was obtained from an adult with an advanced solid tumor such as melanoma, head and neck, liver or kidney cancer. The V gene is TRBV25-1, the J gene TRBJ2-7; the D gene is possibly TRBD2 (6 bases). The CDR3 here is CATGRGNEQYF. The CDR3, as DNA: TGTGCCACCGGGAGAGGGAACGAGCAGTACTTC.